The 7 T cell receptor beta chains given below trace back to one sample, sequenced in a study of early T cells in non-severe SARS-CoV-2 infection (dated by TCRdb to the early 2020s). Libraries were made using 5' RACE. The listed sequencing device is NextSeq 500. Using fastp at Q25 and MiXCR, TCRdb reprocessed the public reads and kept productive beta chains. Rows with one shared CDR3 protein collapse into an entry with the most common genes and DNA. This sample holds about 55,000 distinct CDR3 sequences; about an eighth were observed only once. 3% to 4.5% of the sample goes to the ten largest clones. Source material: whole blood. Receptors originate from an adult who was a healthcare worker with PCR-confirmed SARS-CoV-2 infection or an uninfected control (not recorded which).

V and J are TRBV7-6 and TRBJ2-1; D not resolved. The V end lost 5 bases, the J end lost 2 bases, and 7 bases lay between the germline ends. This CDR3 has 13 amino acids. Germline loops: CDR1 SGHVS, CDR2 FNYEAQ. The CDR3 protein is CASSPKAYNEQFF. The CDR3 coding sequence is TGTGCCAGCAGCCCAAAGGCCTACAATGAGCAGTTCTTC.

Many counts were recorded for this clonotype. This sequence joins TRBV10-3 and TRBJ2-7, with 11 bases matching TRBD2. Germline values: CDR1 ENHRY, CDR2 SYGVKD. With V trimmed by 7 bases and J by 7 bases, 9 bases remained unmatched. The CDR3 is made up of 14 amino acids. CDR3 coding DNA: TGTGCCATCACCCCCCTAGCGGGAGGCGAGGAGCAGTACTTC. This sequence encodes CAITPLAGGEEQYF.

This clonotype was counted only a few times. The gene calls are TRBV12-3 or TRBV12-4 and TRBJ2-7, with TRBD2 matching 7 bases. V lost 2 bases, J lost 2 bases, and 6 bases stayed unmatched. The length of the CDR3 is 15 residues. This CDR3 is CASSLLAGVPYEQYF. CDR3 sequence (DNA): TGTGCCAGCAGTTTACTCGCGGGGGTACCCTACGAGCAGTACTTC.

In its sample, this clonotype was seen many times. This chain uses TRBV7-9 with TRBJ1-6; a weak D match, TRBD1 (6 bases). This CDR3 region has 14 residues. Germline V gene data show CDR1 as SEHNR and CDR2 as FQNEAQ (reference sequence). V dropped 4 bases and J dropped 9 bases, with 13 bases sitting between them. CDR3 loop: CASSSGQGSSPLHF. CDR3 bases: TGTGCCAGCAGCTCCGGGCAGGGGAGTTCACCCCTCCACTTT.

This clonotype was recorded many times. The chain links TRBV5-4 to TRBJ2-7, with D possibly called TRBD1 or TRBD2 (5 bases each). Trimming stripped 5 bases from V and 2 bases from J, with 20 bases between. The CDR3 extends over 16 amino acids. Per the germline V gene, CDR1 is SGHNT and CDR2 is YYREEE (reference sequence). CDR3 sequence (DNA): TGTGCCAGCAGTTTCCCGACCCGGGACGGAGCCTACGAGCAGTACTTC. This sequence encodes CASSFPTRDGAYEQYF.

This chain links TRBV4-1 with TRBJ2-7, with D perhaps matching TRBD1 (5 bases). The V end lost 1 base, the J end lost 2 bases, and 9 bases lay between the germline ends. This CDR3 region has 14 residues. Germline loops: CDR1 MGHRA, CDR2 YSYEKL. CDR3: CASSQGGLPYEQYF. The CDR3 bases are TGCGCCAGCAGCCAAGGGGGCCTCCCCTACGAGCAGTACTTC.

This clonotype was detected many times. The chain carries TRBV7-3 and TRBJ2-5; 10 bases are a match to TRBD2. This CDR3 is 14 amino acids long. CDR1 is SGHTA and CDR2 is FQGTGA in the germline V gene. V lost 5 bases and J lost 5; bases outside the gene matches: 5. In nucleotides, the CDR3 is TGTGCCAGCAGCCTAAGCGGGAGGGGTGAGACCCAGTACTTC. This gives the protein CASSLSGRGETQYF.